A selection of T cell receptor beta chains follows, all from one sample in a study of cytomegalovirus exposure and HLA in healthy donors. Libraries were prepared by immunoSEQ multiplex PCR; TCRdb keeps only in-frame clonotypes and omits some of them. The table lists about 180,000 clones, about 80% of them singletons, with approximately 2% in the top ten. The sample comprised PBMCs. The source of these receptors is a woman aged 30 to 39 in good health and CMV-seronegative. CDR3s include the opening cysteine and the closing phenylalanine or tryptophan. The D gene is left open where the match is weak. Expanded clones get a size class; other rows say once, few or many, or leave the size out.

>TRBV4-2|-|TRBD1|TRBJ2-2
CASCFLSGTGRFANTGELFF
TGTGCCAGCTGCTTCTTATCCGGGACAGGGAGGTTCGCGAACACCGGGGAGCTGTTTTTT
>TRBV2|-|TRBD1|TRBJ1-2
CATRDRVYGYTF
TGTGCCACACGGGACAGGGTTTATGGCTACACCTTC
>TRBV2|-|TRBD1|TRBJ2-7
CASSEALGQAFGYEQYF
TGTGCCAGCAGTGAAGCGCTCGGACAGGCTTTTGGGTACGAGCAGTACTTC
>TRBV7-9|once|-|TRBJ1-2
CASSPGGVIYGYTF
TGTGCCAGCAGTCCCGGGGGGGTGATCTATGGCTACACCTTC
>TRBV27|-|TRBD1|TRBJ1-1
CASSFTTGAEAFF
TGTGCCAGCAGCTTCACCACAGGGGCTGAAGCTTTCTTT
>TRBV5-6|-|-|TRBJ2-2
CASSRGGHTGELFF
TGTGCCAGCAGCCGAGGGGGTCACACCGGGGAGCTGTTTTTT
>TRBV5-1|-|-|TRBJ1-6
CASSLAGGNNSPLHF
TGCGCCAGCAGCTTGGCGGGGGGAAATAATTCACCCCTCCACTTT
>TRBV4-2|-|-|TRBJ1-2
CASSQENRGAGYTF
TGTGCCAGCAGCCAAGAAAACCGGGGGGCTGGCTACACCTTC
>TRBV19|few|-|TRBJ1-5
CASNGKVGQPQHF
TGTGCCAGTAACGGGAAGGTCGGGCAGCCCCAGCATTTT
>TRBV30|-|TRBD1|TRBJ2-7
CAWNTGGYEQYF
TGTGCCTGGAATACAGGGGGCTACGAGCAGTACTTC
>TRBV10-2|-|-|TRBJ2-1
CASGSRGNEQFF
TGCGCCAGCGGCTCCCGGGGTAATGAGCAGTTCTTC
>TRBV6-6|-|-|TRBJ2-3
CASTGVTDTQYF
TGTGCCAGCACGGGGGTCACAGATACGCAGTATTTT
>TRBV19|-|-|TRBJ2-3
CASTWAGKSTDTQYF
TGTGCCAGTACCTGGGCAGGGAAAAGCACAGATACGCAGTATTTT
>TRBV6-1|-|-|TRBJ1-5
CASSSRASDQPQHF
TGTGCCAGCAGTTCCAGGGCTAGCGATCAGCCCCAGCATTTT
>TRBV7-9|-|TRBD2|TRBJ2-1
CASTLSGAGENEQFF
TGTGCCAGCACCCTTAGCGGGGCCGGTGAGAATGAGCAGTTCTTC
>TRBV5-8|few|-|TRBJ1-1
CASSLGNRPLNAEAFF
TGTGCCAGCAGCTTGGGAAACAGGCCATTGAACGCTGAAGCTTTCTTT
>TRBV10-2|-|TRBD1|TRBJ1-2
CASKEAGGFSYGYTF
TGCGCCAGCAAGGAGGCAGGGGGATTCTCCTATGGCTACACCTTC
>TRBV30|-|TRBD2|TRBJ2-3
CAWSVQAGLADTQYF
TGTGCCTGGAGTGTACAAGCGGGGCTCGCAGATACGCAGTATTTT
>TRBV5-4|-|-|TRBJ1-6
CARSPGKNSPLHF
TGTGCCAGATCACCGGGGAAAAATTCACCCCTCCACTTT
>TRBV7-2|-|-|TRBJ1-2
CASSTTGTLANYGYTF
TGTGCCAGCAGCACAACAGGGACACTTGCTAACTATGGCTACACCTTC
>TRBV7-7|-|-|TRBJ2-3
CASSSDRGDTQYF
TGTGCCAGCAGCTCCGATAGGGGAGATACGCAGTATTTT
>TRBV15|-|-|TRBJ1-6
CATSGDENSPLHF
TGTGCCACCAGCGGAGATGAGAATTCACCCCTCCACTTT